These 9 T cell receptor beta chains came from one sample sequenced in a study of regulatory T cells in long-lasting Graves disease. HTBI primers from iRepertoire and Arm-PCR of CDR3 regions yielded the TCR beta libraries. One entry per CDR3 protein, called by TCRdb with MiXCR from the multiplex PCR reads. Among over 450,000 distinct CDR3 sequences listed, 12% were seen once. Indicated time point: newly diagnosed GD, antithyroid drugs for less than 3 months. With RNA extracted from PBMCs as input, the TCR library was made. The same specimen was also included in a second study, on T cells in Graves' hyperthyroidism and ophthalmopathy.

The starting material was peripheral blood mononuclear cells (PBMCs), obtained at new diagnosis, from a patient treated with antithyroid drugs. Receptors originate from a woman aged 25-40 years with Graves disease.

This clonotype was detected ten times or more. The V and J genes are TRBV7-9 and TRBJ2-5; TRBD2 aligns across 8 bases. The germline V gene has CDR1 SEHNR and CDR2 FQNEAQ (reference sequence). This CDR3 region has 16 residues. The V gene end was trimmed by 5 bases and the J gene end by 4 bases; junction bases not matched to a gene: 12. CDR3 DNA sequence: TGTGCCAGCAGCGAACGGACTAGCCTGTCAGTAGAGACCCAGTACTTC. Translation gives CASSERTSLSVETQYF.

This clonotype was found many times. The J gene is TRBJ1-1, the V gene TRBV7-9; the D gene is possibly TRBD1 (5 bases). CDR3 size: 17 residues. Germline-derived CDR1 and CDR2 are SEHNR and FQNEAQ (reference sequence). The V end was cut by 1 base, the J end by 0 bases, with 15 bases between. The CDR3 DNA reads TGTGCCAGCAGCTTAGTTTTGCCCGGGGGGATGAACACTGAAGCTTTCTTT. It yields the protein CASSLVLPGGMNTEAFF.

This clonotype was recorded at least ten times. The V gene is TRBV7-2, the J gene TRBJ2-2; 8 nucleotides agree with TRBD2. V was clipped by 5 bases and J by 7 bases; unmatched bases: 6. The germline gives CDR1 SGHTA, CDR2 FQGNSA. This CDR3 contains 14 residues. CDR3 nucleotides: TGTGCCAGCAGCGCCTGGCGGGGGGACGGGGAGCTGTTTTTT. It codes for CASSAWRGDGELFF.

A note on this clonotype: A much larger clone differs by one base, so this may be a read error. This chain joins TRBV20-1 and TRBJ2-7; tentative D call: TRBD1 (6 bases). Germline V gene sequence: CDR1 DFQATT, CDR2 SNEGSKA (reference sequence). The CDR3 is 14 amino acids. The V and J ends lost 7 bases and 3 bases respectively, with 19 bases between them. CDR3: CSGTPDSPRYEQYF. The DNA of the CDR3 is TGCAGTGGTACCCCGGACAGCCCCCGCTACGAGCAGTACTTC.

In its sample, this clonotype was seen many times. The chain has TRBV6-2 or TRBV6-3 and TRBJ2-1; 12 bases agree with TRBD2. Germline assignment: CDR1 MNHEY and CDR2 SVGEGT. Losses at the gene ends were 6 bases for V and 4 bases for J; bases not matched to a gene: 13. The CDR3 has 18 residues. The CDR3 protein is CASRKMASGRALYNEQFF. The CDR3 nucleotides read TGTGCCAGCAGAAAAATGGCTAGCGGGAGGGCCTTGTACAATGAGCAGTTCTTC.

This clonotype was observed a few times. In nucleotides, the CDR3 is TGTGCCAGTAGTTCAGACGGCCCTTCAACTAATGAAAAACTGTTTTTT. It encodes CASSSDGPSTNEKLFF. The chain uses TRBV19 and TRBJ1-4, with unresolved D. CDR1 and CDR2 (germline): LNHDA, SQIVND (reference sequence). Trimming removed 5 bases at V and 0 bases at J, with 13 bases between. The CDR3 is 16 residues long.

The chain recombines TRBV11-3 with TRBJ2-3; 8 nucleotides agree with TRBD2. This CDR3 comprises 19 residues. Germline CDR1 reads SGHNT; CDR2 reads YENEEA. Trimming took 0 bases from V and 2 from J; bases not matched to a gene: 13. The CDR3 bases are TGTGCCAGCAGCTTAGATCTAATGGGTCTAGCGGGTTACACAGATACGCAGTATTTT. Its translation: CASSLDLMGLAGYTDTQYF.

In this sample, this clonotype turned up many times. V usage is TRBV7-9 and J usage is TRBJ1-4; unclear D gene. The CDR3 is 16 residues long. Trimming left V 5 bases short and J 3 bases short, with 16 bases between. Germline-derived CDR1 and CDR2 are SEHNR and FQNEAQ (reference sequence). The CDR3 sequence: CASSPGLGSSNEKLFF. The CDR3 DNA reads TGTGCCAGCAGCCCTGGGCTTGGGTCCTCTAATGAAAAACTGTTTTTT.

This clonotype was seen many times. This chain links TRBV19 with TRBJ1-2; D is unclear. Trimming removed 5 bases at V and 5 bases at J, with 15 bases between. The CDR3 spans 14 residues. CDR1 LNHDA and CDR2 SQIVND come from the germline V gene (reference sequence). The CDR3 DNA sequence: TGTGCCAGTAGTGTGGCGTCAGATTTATATGGCTACACCTTC. Its translation is CASSVASDLYGYTF.